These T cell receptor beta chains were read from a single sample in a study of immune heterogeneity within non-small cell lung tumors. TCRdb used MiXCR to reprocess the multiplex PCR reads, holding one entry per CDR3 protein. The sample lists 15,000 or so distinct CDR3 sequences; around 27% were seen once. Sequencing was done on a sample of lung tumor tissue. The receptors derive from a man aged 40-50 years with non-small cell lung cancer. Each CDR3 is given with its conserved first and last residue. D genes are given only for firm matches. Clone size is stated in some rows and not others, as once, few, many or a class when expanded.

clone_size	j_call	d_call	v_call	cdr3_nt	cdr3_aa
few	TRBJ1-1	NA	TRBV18	TGTGCCAGCTCACCACGGGGTAAGGGGGAGCACACTGAAGCTTTCTTT	CASSPRGKGEHTEAFF
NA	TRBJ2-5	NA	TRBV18	TGTGCCAGCTCTCCTCTGGGTAGCAAACGGACCCAGTACTTC	CASSPLGSKRTQYF
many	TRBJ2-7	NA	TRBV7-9	TGTGCCAGCAGCCCGACCGGGGGTGGGGACTACGAGCAGTACTTC	CASSPTGGGDYEQYF
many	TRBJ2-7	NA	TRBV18	TGTGCCAGCTCACCATCAAGGAAGCTCAACGAGCAGTACTTC	CASSPSRKLNEQYF
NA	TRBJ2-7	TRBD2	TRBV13	TGTGCCAGTAGCTCGGGACTAGTGGGAGATGAGCAGTACTTC	CASSSGLVGDEQYF
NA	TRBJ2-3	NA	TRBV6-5	TGTGCCAGCAGTTACTCCTATGAGCGGGATACGCAGTATTTT	CASSYSYERDTQYF
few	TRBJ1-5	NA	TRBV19	TGTGCCAGTAGTATCGGGGGCGGGGCCCGGGGTCATCCCCAGCATTTT	CASSIGGGARGHPQHF
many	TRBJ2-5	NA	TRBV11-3	TGTGCCAGCAGCTTAGGGACTCTCCTGAGGGAGACCCAGTACTTC	CASSLGTLLRETQYF
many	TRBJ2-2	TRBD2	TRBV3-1	TGTGCCAGCAGCCTCGAGTGGGGACTAGCTACCGGGGAGCTGTTTTTT	CASSLEWGLATGELFF
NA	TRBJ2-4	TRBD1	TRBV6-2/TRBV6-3	TGTGCCAGCAGACGACAGGGGTACATTCAGTACTTC	CASRRQGYIQYF
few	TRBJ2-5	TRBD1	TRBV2	TGTGCCAGCAGTGCGGGACAGGGACGTCAAGAGACCCAGTACTTC	CASSAGQGRQETQYF
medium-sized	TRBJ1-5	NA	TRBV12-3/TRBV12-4	TGTGCCAGCAGTTTCAGGAGGGGGGGCAGCGGGCCCCAGCATTTT	CASSFRRGGSGPQHF
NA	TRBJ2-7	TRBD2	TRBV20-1	TGCAGTGCTCTACCCATTGGCGGGAGAGGCCACGAGCAGTACTTC	CSALPIGGRGHEQYF
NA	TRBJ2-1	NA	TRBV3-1	TGTGCCAGCAGCCATGGTAGCGGAATTGTCTCAGGGCAGTTCTTC	CASSHGSGIVSGQFF
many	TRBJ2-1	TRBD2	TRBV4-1	TGCGCCAGCAGCCAAGGTAGCGGGAGTGACAATGAGCAGTTCTTC	CASSQGSGSDNEQFF
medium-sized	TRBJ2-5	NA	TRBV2	TGTGCCAGCAGGTCGACAGAATGGGAGACCCAGTACTTC	CASRSTEWETQYF
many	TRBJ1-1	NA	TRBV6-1	TGTGCCAGCAGTGAAGTGAGGGCCACTGAAGCTTTCTTT	CASSEVRATEAFF
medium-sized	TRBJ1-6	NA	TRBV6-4	TGTGCCAGCAGTGACGTGAGGGCTAATTCACCCCTCCACTTT	CASSDVRANSPLHF
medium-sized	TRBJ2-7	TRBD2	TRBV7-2	TGTGCCAGCAGCCCGGGACTAGCTAATTCCTACGAGCAGTACTTC	CASSPGLANSYEQYF
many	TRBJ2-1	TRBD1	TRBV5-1	TGCGCCAGCAGCCTGGCGACAGGGTCCTACAATGAGCAGTTCTTC	CASSLATGSYNEQFF
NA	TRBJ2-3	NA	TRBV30	TGTGCCTGGATGGGCAGGGGGGCAGATACGCAGTATTTT	CAWMGRGADTQYF
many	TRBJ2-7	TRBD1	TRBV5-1	TGCGCCAGCAGCTCGGACAGGGGCAACCCCGAGCAGTACTTC	CASSSDRGNPEQYF
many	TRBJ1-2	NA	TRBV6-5	TGTGCCAGCAGTTACAATTGGGGGGCTTATGGCTACACCTTC	CASSYNWGAYGYTF
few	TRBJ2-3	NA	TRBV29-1	TGCAGCGTTACCCTGCCCGGAAGAACAGATACGCAGTATTTT	CSVTLPGRTDTQYF
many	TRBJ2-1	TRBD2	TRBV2	TGTGCCAGCGGGACTAGCGGATACAATGAGCAGTTCTTC	CASGTSGYNEQFF
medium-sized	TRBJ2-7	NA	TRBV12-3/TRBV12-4	TGTGCCAGCAGTTTCTCGGACCTCACTGGCCGTAGCTCCTACGAGCAGTACTTC	CASSFSDLTGRSSYEQYF